The T cell receptor (beta chain) under discussion was sequenced for a study of T-cell reconstitution after alpha-beta-depleted transplantation in children. Findings of the study overall: Several hundred expanded graft clones reportedly gave rise to the alpha-beta T cells present about two months after transplant.

The V gene lost 8 bases and the J gene lost 2 bases, with 15 bases spanning the gap. The germline CDR1 and CDR2 sequences are MNHNS and SASEGT. The CDR3 extends over 14 amino acids. TCRbeta library construction was performed incorporating unique molecular identifiers. TCRdb independently ran MiXCR on the PCR reads; one entry per CDR3 protein. The sample consists of 90,000 to 100,000 distinct CDR3 sequences, 23% of them appearing once. A few counts support this clonotype. Its antigen is not identified. The V and J genes are TRBV6-1 and TRBJ2-5; weak D call: TRBD2 (6 bases). The TCR comes from a boy between 2 and 10 years old with acute lymphoblastic leukemia, due to receive a stem cell transplant. This material consisted of PBMCs, taken before TCRalphabeta/CD19-depleted stem cell transplant. The CDR3 reads CASSRDSIQETQYF. CDR3 coding DNA: TGTGCCAGCTCCCGGGACTCCATACAAGAGACCCAGTACTTC.